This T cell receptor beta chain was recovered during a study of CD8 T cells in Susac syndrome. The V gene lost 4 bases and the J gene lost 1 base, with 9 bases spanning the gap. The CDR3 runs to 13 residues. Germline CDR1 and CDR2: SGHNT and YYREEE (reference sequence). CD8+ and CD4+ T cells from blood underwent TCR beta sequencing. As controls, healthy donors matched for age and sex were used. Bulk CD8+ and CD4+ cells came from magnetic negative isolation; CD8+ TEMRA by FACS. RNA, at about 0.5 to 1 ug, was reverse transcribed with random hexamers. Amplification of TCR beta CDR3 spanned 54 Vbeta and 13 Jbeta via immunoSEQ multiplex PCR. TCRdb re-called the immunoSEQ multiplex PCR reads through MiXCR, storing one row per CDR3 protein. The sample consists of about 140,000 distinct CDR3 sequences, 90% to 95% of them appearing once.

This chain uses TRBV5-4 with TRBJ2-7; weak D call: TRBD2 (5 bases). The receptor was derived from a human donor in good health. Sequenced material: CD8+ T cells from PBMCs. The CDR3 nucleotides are TGTGCCAGCAGCATCCGGGGTTCCTACGAGCAGTACTTC. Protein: CASSIRGSYEQYF.